These 14 T cell receptor beta chains originate from one sample sequenced in a study of a mutant IDH1 vaccine in newly diagnosed glioma. Antigens for these TCRs are unknown. Stated time point: week 35, safety follow-up. In every dose of vaccine, 300 ug of mutant IDH1 20-mer peptide was given alongside topical imiquimod. Sequenced by immunoSEQ multiplex PCR; TCRdb stores in-frame clones only, minus some. The sample yields nearly 55,000 clones, approximately 81% seen once. The sample in question was PBMCs, obtained from a glioma patient whose treatment included an IDH1 peptide vaccine. The receptors come from a young woman with glioma.

The CDR3 coding sequence is TGTGCCTGGAGTGTATCATCTTCGGGGGACACTGAAGCTTTCTTT. The encoded protein is CAWSVSSSGDTEAFF. The rearrangement links TRBV30 to TRBJ1-1; perhaps TRBD1 as D (5 bases). V shed 0 bases and J shed 3 bases, with 14 bases lying between them. CDR3 length equals 15 residues. CDR1 GTSNPN and CDR2 SVGIG come from the germline V gene (reference sequence).

The V gene is TRBV6-5, the J gene TRBJ2-5, with D perhaps assigned TRBD1 or TRBD2 (5 bases each). Germline V gene sequence: CDR1 MNHEY, CDR2 SVGAGI. Trimming removed 2 bases from V and 10 bases from J, with 17 bases in between. The CDR3 totals 14 residues. This chain's CDR3 is CASSYGGTGAVQYF. CDR3 nucleotide sequence: TGTGCCAGCAGTTACGGGGGTACCGGGGCGGTCCAGTACTTC.

V is TRBV2 and J is TRBJ1-1; no definite D call. The germline V gene encodes CDR1 SNHLY and CDR2 FYNNEI. The CDR3 is made up of 14 amino acids. Trimming stripped 7 bases from V and 1 base from J, with 13 bases between. The CDR3 sequence: CASNTVGGNTEAFF. The CDR3 nucleotides are TGTGCCAGCAACACAGTCGGAGGGAACACTGAAGCTTTCTTT.

V is TRBV13 and J is TRBJ2-1; TRBD2 matches at 13 bases. Germline assignment: CDR1 PRHDT and CDR2 FYEKMQ (reference sequence). The CDR3 is made up of 16 amino acids. Trimming cost V 5 bases and J 1 base; bases outside gene matches: 2. The CDR3 bases are TGTGCCAGCAGCCCGGGACTAGCGGGATCCTACAATGAGCAGTTCTTC. Translation: CASSPGLAGSYNEQFF.

V gene TRBV5-1 combines with J gene TRBJ2-3, with 7 nucleotides matching TRBD2. The CDR3 covers 16 residues. Germline CDR1 reads SGHRS; CDR2 reads YFSETQ. V shed 1 base and J 1 base; nucleotides not matched to a gene: 6. The chain's CDR3 is CASSLMGGRGTDTQYF. For the CDR3, the DNA is TGCGCCAGCAGCTTGATGGGCGGGAGAGGCACAGATACGCAGTATTTT.

This chain uses TRBV5-8 with TRBJ1-1; D gene uncertain. Germline V gene lookup returns CDR1 SGHTS and CDR2 YDEGEE. CDR3 size: 16 residues. Trimming shortened V by 4 bases and J by 4 bases, and 20 bases separated the two germline ends. In nucleotides, the CDR3 is TGTGCCAGCAGCCTTGCGGAGGGCCGCGTGGTCACTGAAGCTTTCTTT. Translating gives CASSLAEGRVVTEAFF.

This chain connects TRBV27 to TRBJ2-7; maybe TRBD1 (5 bases). V was cut by 6 bases and J by 4 bases, with 10 bases left in between. In germline, CDR1 is MNHEY, CDR2 SMNVEV (reference sequence). This CDR3 has 12 amino acids. The CDR3 sequence: CASRQGLYEQYF. CDR3 DNA: TGTGCCAGCAGGCAGGGTCTATACGAGCAGTACTTC.

The chain recombines TRBV5-8 with TRBJ1-3, with no clear D. Trimming pared 0 bases from V and 4 bases from J, leaving 2 bases between. CDR3 size: 12 residues. CDR1 is SGHTS and CDR2 is YDEGEE in the germline V gene. The CDR3 coding sequence is TGTGCCAGCAGCTTGGCCGGAAACACCATATATTTT. Its protein product is CASSLAGNTIYF.

The CDR3 bases are TGTGCCAGCAGCCCGGGACAGCCCTCATTCGGGCCCCAGCATTTT. As protein: CASSPGQPSFGPQHF. V gene TRBV7-9 combines with J gene TRBJ1-5, with 7 bases that match TRBD1. The CDR3 runs to 15 residues. With V trimmed by 5 bases and J by 9 bases, 13 bases remained unmatched. The germline V gene encodes CDR1 SEHNR and CDR2 FQNEAQ (reference sequence).

This clone turned up a few times. The chain employs TRBV20-1 and TRBJ1-1; a possible D gene is TRBD1 (5 bases). This CDR3 contains 11 residues. Trimming left V 6 bases short and J 11 bases short, with 16 bases between. Germline V lookup: CDR1 DFQATT, CDR2 SNEGSKA (reference sequence). In DNA form, the CDR3 reads TGCAGTGCACCCCTTATGGGGGAGGCTTTCTTT. It encodes CSAPLMGEAFF.

Only a few counts were recorded for this clone. The chain uses TRBV5-4 and TRBJ1-1, with D maybe TRBD1 (5 bases). Trimming removed 3 bases at V and 6 bases at J, with 18 bases between. From germline, CDR1 is SGHNT and CDR2 YYREEE (reference sequence). This CDR3 has 15 amino acids. CDR3 protein: CASSSGLYQGAEAFF. In nucleotides, the CDR3 is TGTGCCAGCAGCTCAGGGCTTTACCAAGGGGCTGAAGCTTTCTTT.

The chain recombines TRBV7-9 with TRBJ2-2; 7 bases agree with TRBD1. Germline lookup yields CDR1 SEHNR and CDR2 FQNEAQ (reference sequence). Trimming took 4 bases from V and 5 from J; bases not matched to a gene: 10. The CDR3 runs 16 residues. The CDR3 DNA follows: TGTGCCAGCAGCTCCCCCGACAGGGTGAGGACCGGGGAGCTGTTTTTT. Its protein is CASSSPDRVRTGELFF.

The chain employs TRBV10-3 and TRBJ2-7, with a possible D match to TRBD2 (6 bases). There are 11 residues in the CDR3. V was shortened by 5 bases and J by 4 bases, with 6 bases between the two germline ends. Germline V lookup: CDR1 ENHRY, CDR2 SYGVKD. The DNA for the CDR3 is TGTGCCATCAGTCGGGAGTACGAGCAGTACTTC. It yields the protein CAISREYEQYF.

The rearrangement joins TRBV5-6 to TRBJ1-2; 9 positions match TRBD1. Germline V gene data show CDR1 as SGHDT and CDR2 as YYEEEE. The CDR3 extends over 16 amino acids. V gave up 0 bases and J gave up 4 bases; unmatched junction bases: 7. This CDR3 reads CASSLVRDREIYGYTF. DNA for the CDR3: TGTGCCAGCAGCTTGGTAAGGGACAGGGAAATCTATGGCTACACCTTC.